The rows below give T cell receptor beta chains drawn from one sample of a study of cytomegalovirus exposure and HLA in healthy donors. Repertoires were generated with immunoSEQ multiplex PCR, while TCRdb's copy carries only in-frame clones and drops some. The table records over 100,000 clones, around two thirds of them present only once. Input material: PBMCs. These receptors were taken from a middle-aged woman in good health and CMV-seronegative. The CDR3 runs from the conserved cysteine through the conserved F or W. A D gene is named only where the DNA matches it firmly. For some rows the clone size is stated as once, few or many, or as a class when expanded; others skip it.

V: TRBV4-1; D: -; length: 15; size: once; J: TRBJ2-2; DNA: TGCGCCAGCAGCCTCGGAGCGGCCCACACCGGGGAGCTGTTTTTT; CDR3: CASSLGAAHTGELFF
V: TRBV27; D: -; length: 15; size: -; J: TRBJ1-3; DNA: TGTGCCAGCAGTTCACAGGCCGCCTCTGGAAACACCATATATTTT; CDR3: CASSSQAASGNTIYF
V: TRBV5-1; D: TRBD2; length: 17; size: few; J: TRBJ2-3; DNA: TGCGCCAGCAGCGGGGGACTAGCGGGGGGCAGCACAGATACGCAGTATTTT; CDR3: CASSGGLAGGSTDTQYF
V: TRBV7-3; D: TRBD1; length: 13; size: -; J: TRBJ1-2; DNA: TGTGCCAGCAGCCCCGGGACAGGGTATGGCTACACCTTC; CDR3: CASSPGTGYGYTF
V: TRBV7-9; D: -; length: 15; size: few; J: TRBJ2-7; DNA: TGTGCCAGCAGCTTAGAGAGGACATCTACCTACGAGCAGTACTTC; CDR3: CASSLERTSTYEQYF
V: TRBV2; D: -; length: 13; size: -; J: TRBJ1-1; DNA: TGTGCCAGCAGTGGACAGATTTACACTGAAGCTTTCTTT; CDR3: CASSGQIYTEAFF
V: TRBV7-2; D: -; length: 12; size: few; J: TRBJ1-1; DNA: TGTGCCAGCAGCTTACTGGCAGGGGAAGCTTTCTTT; CDR3: CASSLLAGEAFF
V: TRBV7-2; D: -; length: 15; size: -; J: TRBJ1-4; DNA: TGTGCCAGCAGCTTAGGTGGGGGAGGTAATGAAAAACTGTTTTTT; CDR3: CASSLGGGGNEKLFF
V: TRBV7-2; D: -; length: 14; size: once; J: TRBJ2-7; DNA: TGTGCCAGCAGCTTAGCGCGGGACGCAAACGAGCAGTACTTC; CDR3: CASSLARDANEQYF
V: TRBV18; D: TRBD1; length: 14; size: -; J: TRBJ1-2; DNA: TGTGCCAGCTCCCTGGGACAGGGCGAGGATGGCTACACCTTC; CDR3: CASSLGQGEDGYTF
V: TRBV7-2; D: TRBD2; length: 13; size: few; J: TRBJ2-7; DNA: TGTGCCAGCAGCTGGCGGGAGCGCTACGAGCAGTACTTC; CDR3: CASSWRERYEQYF
V: TRBV19; D: -; length: 13; size: -; J: TRBJ1-1; DNA: TGTGCCAGTAGTATTTGGGGGGGCACTGAAGCTTTCTTT; CDR3: CASSIWGGTEAFF
V: TRBV27; D: TRBD1; length: 15; size: -; J: TRBJ2-1; DNA: TGTGCCAGCAGTAATGACAGGGCCTCCTACAATGAGCAGTTCTTC; CDR3: CASSNDRASYNEQFF
V: TRBV19; D: TRBD1; length: 14; size: -; J: TRBJ1-1; DNA: TGTGCCAGTAGTGTAGGACAGGGGGGATATGAAGCTTTCTTT; CDR3: CASSVGQGGYEAFF
V: TRBV30; D: -; length: 10; size: -; J: TRBJ2-1; DNA: TGTGCCTGGAGTCATAATGAGCAGTTCTTC; CDR3: CAWSHNEQFF
V: TRBV20-1; D: -; length: 11; size: -; J: TRBJ2-2; DNA: TGCAGTGCCCCCAGAACCGGGGAGCTGTTTTTT; CDR3: CSAPRTGELFF
V: TRBV10-2; D: TRBD2; length: 19; size: -; J: TRBJ2-1; DNA: TGCGCCAGCAGTGAGTCGCTAGCGGGGGCTCCCAGCTCCTACAATGAGCAGTTCTTC; CDR3: CASSESLAGAPSSYNEQFF
V: TRBV29-1; D: -; length: 13; size: few; J: TRBJ2-7; DNA: TGCAGCGTTGAAGATTCACAGGGTTACGAGCAGTACTTC; CDR3: CSVEDSQGYEQYF
V: TRBV30; D: TRBD2; length: 14; size: -; J: TRBJ2-5; DNA: TGTGCCTGGGGGGGGGTAGGGTCCCAAGAGACCCAGTACTTC; CDR3: CAWGGVGSQETQYF
V: TRBV4-2; D: TRBD1; length: 17; size: -; J: TRBJ1-5; DNA: TGTGCCAGCAGCCACGGTCTGACAGGGACCTACGATCAGCCCCAGCATTTT; CDR3: CASSHGLTGTYDQPQHF
V: TRBV10-1; D: -; length: 17; size: -; J: TRBJ2-2; DNA: TGCGCCAGCAGTGATCCCGGGGCTAGGAGCGGGACCGGGGAGCTGTTTTTT; CDR3: CASSDPGARSGTGELFF
V: TRBV2; D: TRBD2; length: 16; size: -; J: TRBJ2-3; DNA: TGTGCCAGCACGGCTTTAGTCGGGACTAGCGACCTTACGCAGTATTTT; CDR3: CASTALVGTSDLTQYF
V: TRBV29-1; D: -; length: 14; size: -; J: TRBJ1-2; DNA: TGCAGCATTAGATCCCGGGTGGGTCCGCCCGGCTACACCTTC; CDR3: CSIRSRVGPPGYTF
V: TRBV19; D: TRBD1; length: 16; size: -; J: TRBJ1-5; DNA: TGTGCCAGCGAAGGGCCTTGGACAGGGGCTAATCAGCCCCAGCATTTT; CDR3: CASEGPWTGANQPQHF
V: TRBV11-2; D: -; length: 14; size: -; J: TRBJ1-4; DNA: TGTGCCAGCAGCTCTCGGGGGGGAGGAGAAAAACTGTTTTTT; CDR3: CASSSRGGGEKLFF
V: TRBV4-1; D: -; length: 17; size: -; J: TRBJ2-2; DNA: TGCGCCAGCAGCCAAGATGCAAGACTTGCTCGAACCGGGGAGCTGTTTTTT; CDR3: CASSQDARLARTGELFF
V: TRBV28; D: -; length: 17; size: -; J: TRBJ1-5; DNA: TGTGCCAGCAGTTCTCCCTGGGGGGGGGTGGGCAATCAGCCCCAGCATTTT; CDR3: CASSSPWGGVGNQPQHF
V: TRBV2; D: -; length: 15; size: few; J: TRBJ2-2; DNA: TGTGCCAGTTCCGACAGAAGGAGGAACACCGGGGAGCTGTTTTTT; CDR3: CASSDRRRNTGELFF
V: TRBV6-5; D: -; length: 14; size: once; J: TRBJ2-3; DNA: TGTGCCAGCAGTCGCTCGGTGAGATCGGATACGCAGTATTTT; CDR3: CASSRSVRSDTQYF
V: TRBV28; D: TRBD1; length: 14; size: -; J: TRBJ1-1; DNA: TGTGCCAGCAGTTCTACCCGACAGGGGAATGAAGCTTTCTTT; CDR3: CASSSTRQGNEAFF
V: TRBV6-4; D: -; length: 12; size: few; J: TRBJ1-1; DNA: TGTGCCAGGGACAGAGCGAACACTGAAGCTTTCTTT; CDR3: CARDRANTEAFF
V: TRBV25-1; D: TRBD2; length: 14; size: -; J: TRBJ2-3; DNA: TGTGCCAGCAGTGTAGCGGGGGGGCTGGATACGCAGTATTTT; CDR3: CASSVAGGLDTQYF
V: TRBV7-2; D: -; length: 14; size: few; J: TRBJ1-1; DNA: TGTGCCAGCAGCTCCTTAGGGAGAAACACTGAAGCTTTCTTT; CDR3: CASSSLGRNTEAFF
V: TRBV7-2; D: -; length: 14; size: -; J: TRBJ1-2; DNA: TGTGCCAGCAGCTTCGAAGCTACGGACTATGGCTACACCTTC; CDR3: CASSFEATDYGYTF
V: TRBV7-2; D: -; length: 14; size: -; J: TRBJ2-7; DNA: TGTGCCAGCAGCTCAAAGACAGCCAACTACGAGCAGTACTTC; CDR3: CASSSKTANYEQYF
V: TRBV9; D: TRBD1; length: 15; size: -; J: TRBJ1-1; DNA: TGTGCCAGCAGCGCCCTCGACAGGGCGGACACTGAAGCTTTCTTT; CDR3: CASSALDRADTEAFF
V: TRBV5-4; D: -; length: 13; size: few; J: TRBJ1-2; DNA: TGTGCCAGCAGCTTTGACAGCAACTATGGCTACACCTTC; CDR3: CASSFDSNYGYTF
V: TRBV7-2; D: -; length: 14; size: once; J: TRBJ1-3; DNA: TGTGCCAGCAGATCCACCGGGGCTGGAAACACCATATATTTT; CDR3: CASRSTGAGNTIYF
V: TRBV10-3; D: -; length: 17; size: few; J: TRBJ2-5; DNA: TGTGCCATCAGTGACCATTCGGAATTACAGGGCCAAGAGACCCAGTACTTC; CDR3: CAISDHSELQGQETQYF
V: TRBV5-1; D: TRBD1; length: 16; size: few; J: TRBJ1-2; DNA: TGCGCCAGCAGCTTGAGGTCAGGGGGCTTTAACTATGGCTACACCTTC; CDR3: CASSLRSGGFNYGYTF
V: TRBV28; D: -; length: 15; size: -; J: TRBJ2-5; DNA: TGTGCCAGCAGTTTGCCGACAGGAGGAATAGAGACCCAGTACTTC; CDR3: CASSLPTGGIETQYF
V: TRBV10-3; D: TRBD1; length: 16; size: -; J: TRBJ1-5; DNA: TGTGCCACCAGCGCGGACAGGGTTGGTAGCAATCAGCCCCAGCATTTT; CDR3: CATSADRVGSNQPQHF
V: TRBV5-1; D: -; length: 15; size: -; J: TRBJ1-2; DNA: TGCGCCAGCAGCTTGGCCCGGTTTGAGGACTATGGCTACACCTTC; CDR3: CASSLARFEDYGYTF
V: TRBV5-6; D: TRBD1; length: 14; size: -; J: TRBJ1-2; DNA: TGTGCCAGCAGCTTGCGAGACAGGGCGTCTGGCTACACCTTC; CDR3: CASSLRDRASGYTF
V: TRBV5-1; D: TRBD1; length: 14; size: -; J: TRBJ2-3; DNA: TGCGCCAGCAGCTCTACAGGGGACGCAGATACGCAGTATTTT; CDR3: CASSSTGDADTQYF
V: TRBV7-2; D: -; length: 13; size: -; J: TRBJ2-7; DNA: TGTGCCAGCAACCAAGACAGAGCCTACGAGCAGTACTTC; CDR3: CASNQDRAYEQYF
V: TRBV29-1; D: -; length: 11; size: -; J: TRBJ1-2; DNA: TGCAGCGTTTACTCGGTGGATGGCTACACCTTC; CDR3: CSVYSVDGYTF
V: TRBV4-1; D: TRBD1; length: 13; size: few; J: TRBJ1-1; DNA: TGCGCCAGCAGCGTACAGGGGTACACTGAAGCTTTCTTT; CDR3: CASSVQGYTEAFF
V: TRBV7-2; D: -; length: 15; size: -; J: TRBJ1-1; DNA: TGTGCCAGCAGCTTAGCGGGGGCGTCGCGCACTGAAGCTTTCTTT; CDR3: CASSLAGASRTEAFF
V: TRBV7-3; D: TRBD1; length: 16; size: -; J: TRBJ2-2; DNA: TGTGCCAGCAGCAAAGGGGCGGACAGGGGGACCGGGGAGCTGTTTTTT; CDR3: CASSKGADRGTGELFF
V: TRBV2; D: -; length: 13; size: -; J: TRBJ2-4; DNA: TGTGCCAGCACCGGGGGACCGGGAAACATTCAGTACTTC; CDR3: CASTGGPGNIQYF
V: TRBV30; D: -; length: 13; size: -; J: TRBJ1-5; DNA: TGTGCCTGGCAAACAGGTTTCAATCAGCCCCAGCATTTT; CDR3: CAWQTGFNQPQHF